Ten or more counts support the clone carrying this T cell receptor beta chain. Germline V CDR1 and CDR2: SGHTA, FQGNSA. The CDR3 spans 12 residues. The V end lost 0 bases, the J end lost 5 bases, and 2 bases lay between the germline ends. This record belongs to a study of T-cell reconstitution after alpha-beta-depleted transplantation in children. Researchers prepared the TCRbeta library using unique molecular identifiers, the study reports. MiXCR, run by TCRdb on the PCR reads, gives a single entry per CDR3 protein. The sample holds about 200,000 distinct CDR3 sequences, approximately 7% seen once. The receptor was isolated from a boy younger than 10 with acute lymphoblastic leukemia, due to receive a stem cell transplant. This chain uses TRBV7-2 with TRBJ1-5; D is uncertain. The sample consisted of PBMCs, taken before TCRalphabeta/CD19-depleted stem cell transplant. CDR3 sequence (DNA): TGTGCCAGCAGCTTAGCCGATCAGCCCCAGCATTTT. Protein sequence: CASSLADQPQHF.